The 6 T cell receptor beta chains in this list originate from one sample, sequenced in a study of blood T cell repertoires in COVID-19. Data came from immunoSEQ multiplex PCR; TCRdb stores just in-frame clones and leaves some out. The sample has some 210,000 clones, around 82% seen once. Sequenced: peripheral blood. The source is a woman in her 40s with acute or convalescent COVID-19.

The chain recombines TRBV11-2 with TRBJ2-3; 7 bases match TRBD1. The germline V gene encodes CDR1 SGHAT and CDR2 FQNNGV. V shed 5 bases and J 6 bases; nucleotides not matched to a gene: 11. This CDR3 region has 15 residues. CDR3 region: CASSKPGQRLDTQYF. The CDR3 nucleotides read TGTGCCAGCAGCAAACCGGGACAGCGGTTGGATACGCAGTATTTT.

This chain connects TRBV2 to TRBJ1-4; TRBD1 matches at 7 bases. The CDR3 is 16 amino acids. Germline CDR1 SNHLY, CDR2 FYNNEI. J gave up 0 bases and V 10 bases, and 11 bases lay outside the gene matches. CDR3 nucleotide sequence: TGTGCCATCCGGACAGGTTTTTTACCAACTAATGAAAAACTGTTTTTT. Translated, it gives CAIRTGFLPTNEKLFF.

This clone showed up just a few times. The J gene is TRBJ2-7, the V gene TRBV11-2; TRBD2 agrees at 12 bases. From germline, CDR1 is SGHAT and CDR2 FQNNGV. The V and J ends lost 5 bases and 6 bases, in that order; junction bases with no gene match: 20. The CDR3 runs 19 residues. CDR3 region: CASSRRAGLAGSRSPEQYF. The CDR3 nucleotides are TGTGCCAGCAGCCGTAGGGCAGGACTAGCGGGATCCAGATCCCCCGAGCAGTACTTC.

The V and J genes are TRBV5-5 and TRBJ2-6; D gene unclear. Germline CDR1 reads SGHKS; CDR2 reads YYEKEE (reference sequence). The CDR3 contains 16 residues. Trimming removed 0 bases from V and 4 bases from J, with 11 bases in between. CDR3 nucleotides: TGTGCCAGCAGCTTGGCGCGGCTTCTAGGGGCCAACGTCCTGACTTTC. Protein product: CASSLARLLGANVLTF.

The CDR3 is CASSLEISGLAGAYEQYF. CDR3 nucleotides: TGTGCCAGCAGCTTAGAGATCAGTGGACTAGCGGGAGCCTACGAGCAGTACTTC. The V and J genes are TRBV11-2 and TRBJ2-7; TRBD2 agrees at 13 bases. V shed 0 bases, J shed 2 bases, and the junction held 7 bases outside the gene matches. The CDR3 is 18 amino acids. CDR1 is SGHAT, CDR2 FQNNGV, per germline.

The J gene is TRBJ2-2, the V gene TRBV4-1; 11 bases fit TRBD1. V gave up 6 bases and J gave up 7 bases; unmatched junction bases: 7. CDR3 length: 15 residues. CDR1 is MGHRA and CDR2 is YSYEKL in the germline V gene. The DNA of the CDR3 is TGCGCCAGCAGATTCAGGACAGGGGGCATCGGGGAGCTGTTTTTT. Translation gives CASRFRTGGIGELFF.